These 4 T cell receptor beta chains were sequenced from one sample in a study of T cell responses to AZD1222 COVID-19 vaccine. Profiled with immunoSEQ multiplex PCR; TCRdb holds only in-frame clones, not every one. The profile shows about 150,000 clones, 90% of them singletons. Sequenced material: peripheral blood, taken on day 0 of AZD1222 vaccination. The receptors come from an adult in good health.

The J gene is TRBJ1-1, the V gene TRBV19; 7 nucleotides align to TRBD1. Trimming at V came to 3 bases and at J to 6 bases, leaving 16 bases not matched to a gene. Germline loops: CDR1 LNHDA, CDR2 SQIVND (reference sequence). The CDR3 has 17 amino acids. CDR3 bases: TGTGCCAGTAGTATCACGGGACAGTTGTATCTGTGGGCTGAAGCTTTCTTT. Translation gives CASSITGQLYLWAEAFF.

This clone appeared once. This chain links TRBV6-4 with TRBJ1-6, with no clear D. The germline V gene encodes CDR1 MRHNA and CDR2 SNTAGT. CDR3 size: 15 residues. Trimming pared 3 bases from V and 0 bases from J, leaving 6 bases between. The CDR3 nucleotides are TGTGCCAGCAGTGAAGGCCGCTCCTATAATTCACCCCTCCACTTT. Translating gives CASSEGRSYNSPLHF.

The rearrangement uses TRBV7-8 and TRBJ1-1; TRBD1 might be the D (5 bases). The CDR3 length is 17 residues. CDR1 is SGHVS, CDR2 FQNEAQ, per germline. Trimming cost V 6 bases and J 1 base, with 21 bases left between them. This CDR3 is CASRPFAGQGQNTEAFF. As DNA, the CDR3 is TGTGCCAGCAGACCCTTTGCGGGTCAGGGCCAGAACACTGAAGCTTTCTTT.

This chain joins TRBV28 and TRBJ1-4; a possible D gene is TRBD1 (6 bases). The length of the CDR3 is 13 residues. Trimming left V 4 bases short and J 7 bases short, with 10 bases between. Germline CDR1 is MDHEN and CDR2 is SYDVKM. The CDR3 sequence is CASSWGAGEKLFF. DNA of the CDR3: TGTGCCAGCAGTTGGGGGGCTGGTGAAAAACTGTTTTTT.